This entry lists 11 T cell receptor beta chains sequenced from one sample in a study of blood T cell repertoires in COVID-19. Measured with immunoSEQ multiplex PCR; TCRdb has only the in-frame clones, and not every one. The sample holds about 71,000 clones, around 90% seen once. Sequenced sample: peripheral blood. These receptors all stem from a woman aged 80 or older with acute or convalescent COVID-19.

This clone was observed a handful of times. The chain couples TRBV15 to TRBJ1-1; the D is unclear. The CDR3 is 11 residues long. Germline CDR1 LNHNV, CDR2 YYDKDF (reference sequence). V lost 0 bases to trimming and J lost 10 bases, with 6 bases between them. CDR3 nucleotide sequence: TGTGCCACCAGCAGAGACGCGGCAGCTTTCTTT. Encoded protein: CATSRDAAAFF.

In its sample, this clone was seen a few times. The J gene is TRBJ2-3, the V gene TRBV19, with 8 bases identical to TRBD2. The V segment lost 5 bases and the J segment 3 bases; nucleotides outside the gene matches: 4. The CDR3 covers 14 residues. CDR1 LNHDA and CDR2 SQIVND come from the germline V gene (reference sequence). CDR3: CASSWTSLTDTQYF. CDR3 DNA: TGTGCCAGTAGTTGGACTAGCTTGACAGATACGCAGTATTTT.

Details on this clone: Other DNA sequences in the sample encode the same CDR3. V is TRBV6-5 and J is TRBJ2-7, with 12 nucleotides matching TRBD1. After removal of 2 bases from V and 3 bases from J, the junction contained 2 bases not matched to a gene. The CDR3 spans 15 residues. Germline CDR1 MNHEY, CDR2 SVGAGI. The CDR3 coding sequence is TGTGCCAGCAGTTACCGGGACAGGGGGCTCTACGAGCAGTACTTC. Amino acid sequence: CASSYRDRGLYEQYF.

V usage is TRBV5-1 and J usage is TRBJ2-7; a weak D match, TRBD1 (5 bases). This CDR3 is built from 13 residues. The germline V gene has CDR1 SGHRS and CDR2 YFSETQ. V lost 1 base to trimming and J lost 7 bases, with 12 bases between them. The CDR3 region has the DNA TGCGCCAGCAGCTTGCGACAGACCGAGGAGCAGTACTTC. Translating it yields CASSLRQTEEQYF.

The chain uses TRBV29-1 and TRBJ2-3, with 7 bases fitting TRBD1. The CDR3 covers 15 residues. V shed 7 bases, J shed 2 bases, and the junction held 12 bases outside the gene matches. CDR1 is SQVTM, CDR2 ANQGSEA, per germline. DNA for the CDR3: TGCAGCGCCCGTAGCGACAGGGATCTCACAGATACGCAGTATTTT. The encoded protein is CSARSDRDLTDTQYF.

V and J are TRBV5-1 and TRBJ1-2; the match to TRBD1 covers 7 bases. Looked up from germline, CDR1 is SGHRS and CDR2 is YFSETQ. V shed 0 bases and J 8 bases; nucleotides not matched to a gene: 1. CDR3 size: 12 residues. The CDR3: CASSLEGAGYTF. The CDR3 region has the DNA TGCGCCAGCAGCTTGGAGGGGGCCGGCTACACCTTC.

The V call is TRBV20-1, the J call TRBJ2-3, with 12 bases matching TRBD2. Germline CDR1 reads DFQATT; CDR2 reads SNEGSKA (reference sequence). The CDR3 has 16 amino acids. V was clipped by 3 bases and J by 4 bases; unmatched bases: 8. CDR3 region: CSASPPRTSGADTQYF. Written as DNA, the CDR3 is TGCAGTGCTAGTCCCCCCCGGACTAGCGGGGCAGATACGCAGTATTTT.

V gene TRBV3-1 (or the pseudogene TRBV3-2) combines with J gene TRBJ1-2; the match to TRBD1 covers 12 bases. The V segment lost 6 bases and the J segment 5 bases; nucleotides outside the gene matches: 16. Germline CDR1 reads LGHDT; CDR2 reads YNNKEL (reference sequence). This CDR3 contains 18 residues. The CDR3 spells CASSVSWGQGAPGYGYTF. The CDR3 DNA follows: TGTGCCAGCAGTGTCTCTTGGGGACAGGGGGCGCCAGGTTATGGCTACACCTTC.

In this sample, this clone turned up once. The V call is TRBV4-3, the J call TRBJ1-4; possibly TRBD1 for D (5 bases). V lost 4 bases, J lost 0 bases, and 12 bases lay in between. CDR1 LGHNA and CDR2 YSLEER come from the germline V gene. There are 16 residues in the CDR3. In nucleotides, the CDR3 is TGCGCCAGCAGCCCGGGGGGGAGGGCAACTAATGAAAAACTGTTTTTT. Translation gives CASSPGGRATNEKLFF.

The chain recombines TRBV4-3 with TRBJ1-2; D is uncertain. The CDR3 extends over 14 amino acids. In germline, CDR1 is LGHNA, CDR2 YSLEER. Trimming removed 0 bases from V and 4 bases from J, with 9 bases in between. Here the CDR3 reads CASSQDQASYGYTF. CDR3 nucleotide sequence: TGCGCCAGCAGCCAAGATCAAGCCTCCTATGGCTACACCTTC.

The rearrangement links TRBV18 to TRBJ2-7; weak D call: TRBD2 (6 bases). The germline CDR1 and CDR2 sequences are KGHSH and LQKENI. Trimming pared 3 bases from V and 0 bases from J, leaving 15 bases between. CDR3 length equals 16 residues. The CDR3 nucleotides read TGTGCCAGCTCACCCTTGGGGAGGCTGAGCTCCTACGAGCAGTACTTC. Its protein is CASSPLGRLSSYEQYF.